The 14 T cell receptor beta chains given below trace back to one sample, sequenced in a study of low-dose radiotherapy and immunotherapy resistance in tumors. Covering alpha and beta chains, TRAV- and TRBV-specific primers were used for the first-strand cDNA. TCRs were put through roughly 20 PCR cycles of amplification with Phusion. A constant-region primer and the V-primer adapter served as the primer pair. TCRdb analysed the reads with MiXCR anew, one entry per CDR3 protein. The table shows roughly 30,000 distinct CDR3 sequences, with approximately 49% occurring only once. Time point specified: after trial treatment. As for treatment: LDRT plus nivolumab, ipilimumab, low-dose cyclophosphamide and aspirin (RACIN trial). Here the sequenced sample was PBMCs, taken after low-dose radiotherapy plus immunotherapy. These receptors all stem from a male donor with gallbladder cancer.

The rearrangement uses TRBV28 and TRBJ2-2, with D perhaps matching TRBD1 (6 bases). CDR1 and CDR2 from the germline V gene are MDHEN and SYDVKM. The CDR3 contains 15 residues. With 2 bases removed from V and 1 base from J, the gap between germline ends came to 8 bases. CDR3 sequence reads: CASSLADRNTGELFF. DNA of the CDR3: TGTGCCAGCAGTTTAGCGGACAGGAACACCGGGGAGCTGTTTTTT.

The V and J genes are TRBV5-3 and TRBJ2-3; D is undetermined. Being an ORF, TRBV5-3 has a function that is uncertain. V lost 8 bases and J lost 2, with 18 bases in between. The CDR3 runs 15 residues. This CDR3 reads CASNQWAAPTDTQYF. CDR3 nucleotide sequence: TGTGCCAGCAACCAGTGGGCGGCGCCCACAGATACGCAGTATTTT.

This clonotype was seen many times. This rearrangement joins TRBV20-1 to TRBJ2-3; D not resolved. Germline CDR1 DFQATT, CDR2 SNEGSKA (reference sequence). The CDR3 runs to 12 residues. V shed 3 bases and J shed 1 base, with 5 bases lying between them. CDR3 amino acids: CSASGGTDTQYF. CDR3 DNA: TGCAGTGCTAGTGGTGGCACAGATACGCAGTATTTT.

The chain combines TRBV10-3 with TRBJ2-7, with D uncertain. Trimming removed 6 bases from V and 5 bases from J, with 8 bases in between. The CDR3 is made up of 11 amino acids. From germline, CDR1 is ENHRY and CDR2 SYGVKD. The CDR3 here is CAISPKDEQYF. The CDR3 nucleotides are TGTGCCATCAGCCCAAAGGACGAGCAGTACTTC.

Notes on this clonotype: This probably arose from a read error, given a far larger clone one base away. The chain couples TRBV29-1 to TRBJ2-1; 11 positions match TRBD2. The CDR3 length is 14 residues. Per the germline V gene, CDR1 is SQVTM and CDR2 is ANQGSEA. V was clipped by 6 bases and J by 10 bases; unmatched bases: 11. The CDR3 nucleotides are TGCAGCGTCCTGGGACTAGCGGAGTTGTACGAGCAGTTCTTC. The encoded protein is CSVLGLAELYEQFF.

A single count supports this clonotype. V usage is TRBV6-2 or TRBV6-3 and J usage is TRBJ2-3; D possibly corresponds to TRBD1 (5 bases). Germline CDR1 and CDR2: MNHEY and SVGEGT. Trimming took off 6 bases at V and 8 bases at J, with 18 bases between the two ends. This CDR3 has 14 amino acids. CDR3 nucleotides: TGTGCCAGCAGCATCGGACGGTCGCAGGGTACGCAGTATTTT. The encoded protein is CASSIGRSQGTQYF.

The chain uses TRBV28 and TRBJ2-1, with 9 bases matching TRBD1. V lost 6 bases to trimming and J lost 6 bases; unmatched junction nucleotides: 6. The CDR3 extends over 14 amino acids. The germline V gene has CDR1 MDHEN and CDR2 SYDVKM. The CDR3 DNA follows: TGTGCCAGCAGGGCGGGACAGGGACTCAATGAGCAGTTCTTC. It encodes CASRAGQGLNEQFF.

J is TRBJ2-5 and V is TRBV29-1, with 12 bases that match TRBD2. The germline gives CDR1 SQVTM, CDR2 ANQGSEA. This CDR3 contains 13 residues. With 6 bases clipped from V and 5 bases from J, the junction kept 4 bases outside the gene matches. The CDR3 loop is CSVWTSGTETQYF. Written as DNA, the CDR3 is TGCAGCGTCTGGACTAGCGGGACTGAGACCCAGTACTTC.

This rearrangement joins TRBV7-2 to TRBJ1-2; D is perhaps TRBD1 (5 bases). Trimming took 5 bases from V and 2 from J, leaving 9 bases between them. This CDR3 spans 13 amino acids. CDR1 SGHTA and CDR2 FQGNSA come from the germline V gene. DNA for the CDR3: TGTGCCAGCAGCCCGGACAAGAACTATGGCTACACCTTC. Translating it yields CASSPDKNYGYTF.

The rearrangement uses TRBV7-6 and TRBJ2-2, with 13 bases fitting TRBD2. Germline V gene lookup returns CDR1 SGHVS and CDR2 FNYEAQ. V lost 4 bases to trimming and J lost 11 bases; unmatched junction nucleotides: 7. The CDR3 extends over 15 amino acids. The CDR3 DNA is TGTGCCAGCAGCTCAACTAGCGGGGGGGCCCCTGAGCTGTTTTTT. Translating it yields CASSSTSGGAPELFF.

In its sample, this clonotype was seen many times. The chain joins TRBV2 to TRBJ2-3; either TRBD1 or TRBD2 may fit D (5 bases each). The CDR3 totals 16 residues. CDR1 SNHLY and CDR2 FYNNEI come from the germline V gene. V gave up 4 bases and J gave up 6 bases, with 20 bases separating them. CDR3 nucleotides: TGTGCCAGCAGTGTGGGTGGGACCAAGGGGTCGGATACGCAGTATTTT. Encoded protein: CASSVGGTKGSDTQYF.

The chain is built from TRBV5-4 and TRBJ2-3; D remains ambiguous. Germline V gene data show CDR1 as SGHNT and CDR2 as YYREEE (reference sequence). The CDR3 has 14 amino acids. The germline V and J ends were trimmed by 2 bases and 2 bases, with 9 bases remaining between them. CDR3 residues: CASSFGGSTDTQYF. The CDR3 DNA is TGTGCCAGCAGCTTCGGCGGTTCCACAGATACGCAGTATTTT.

The sample holds one count of this clonotype. One base separates it from a far larger clone, so it is likely a read error. The chain links TRBV12-3 or TRBV12-4 to TRBJ2-7, with 9 positions matching TRBD2. The J segment lost 7 bases and the V segment lost 5 bases, leaving 18 bases of the junction unmatched. The CDR3 runs to 17 residues. The CDR3 protein is CASSPPRREGPYNEQYF. DNA for the CDR3: TGTGCCAGCAGTCCCCCCCGGCGGGAGGGCCCTTACAATGAGCAGTACTTC.

By sample fraction, this clonotype is medium-sized (0.01 to 0.1%). This chain links TRBV11-3 with TRBJ2-3; TRBD2 might be the D (5 bases). The CDR3 length is 13 residues. V lost 10 bases to trimming and J lost 3 bases, with 14 bases between them. Germline lookup yields CDR1 SGHNT and CDR2 YENEEA. In DNA, the CDR3 is TGTGCCACATCACGGGATGGGACAGATACGCAGTATTTT. This translates into CATSRDGTDTQYF.